This T cell receptor (beta chain) was found in a study of blood T cells in healthy people across ages. Whole-study findings and limits: Age brought a roughly linear fall in TCR beta diversity measured per million T cells. PBMCs went unsorted, and a conclusive naive versus antigen-experienced comparison was therefore prevented.

In regard to this clonotype: The antigen is undetermined.

Primed by a sample-barcoded 5' primer and a J-beta primer mix, a second PCR proceeded for 7 to 11 cycles. A single record per CDR3 protein comes from TCRdb applying MiXCR to the 5' RACE reads. The sample carries over 1.5 million distinct CDR3 sequences, approximately 50% recorded once. This CDR3 is 15 amino acids long. The ends lost 4 bases at V and 10 bases at J; junction bases unmatched: 11. Germline V lookup: CDR1 SGHRS, CDR2 YFSETQ. The sequence derives from a woman in her 40s in good health. Sequenced material: blood. The V and J genes are TRBV5-1 and TRBJ1-6; 7 nucleotides agree with TRBD1. CDR3 DNA sequence: TGCGCCAGCAGCATCCGCCGGGACAGTAAGTCACCCCTCCACTTT. This sequence encodes CASSIRRDSKSPLHF.